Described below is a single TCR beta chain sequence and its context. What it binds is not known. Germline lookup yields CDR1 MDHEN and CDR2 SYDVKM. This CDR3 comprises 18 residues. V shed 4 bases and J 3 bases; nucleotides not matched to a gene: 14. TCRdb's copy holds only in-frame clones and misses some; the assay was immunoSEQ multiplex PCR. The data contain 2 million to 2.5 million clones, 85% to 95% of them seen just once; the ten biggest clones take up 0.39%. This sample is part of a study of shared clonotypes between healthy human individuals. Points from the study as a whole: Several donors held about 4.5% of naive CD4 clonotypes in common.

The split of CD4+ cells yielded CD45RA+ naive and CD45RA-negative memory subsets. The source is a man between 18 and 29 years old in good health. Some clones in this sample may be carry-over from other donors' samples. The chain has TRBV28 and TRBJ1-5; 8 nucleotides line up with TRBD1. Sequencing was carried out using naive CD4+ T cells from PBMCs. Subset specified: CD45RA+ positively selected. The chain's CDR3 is CASSSPQGAGEVNQPQHF. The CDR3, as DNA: TGTGCCAGCAGTTCCCCCCAGGGGGCAGGGGAGGTCAATCAGCCCCAGCATTTT.